These T cell receptor beta chains were read from a single sample in a study of T cell responses to AZD1222 COVID-19 vaccine. The data were produced by immunoSEQ multiplex PCR, yet TCRdb's version contains in-frame clones alone and is incomplete. The data contain 100,000 to 150,000 clones, approximately 93% of them singletons. The sequenced sample was peripheral blood, obtained on day 0 of AZD1222 vaccination. The receptors originated from an adult in good health. CDR3s include the opening cysteine and the closing phenylalanine or tryptophan. D genes are given only for firm matches. Expanded clones get a size class; other rows say once, few or many, or leave the size out.

j_call v_call d_call clone_size cdr3_nt cdr3_aa
TRBJ1-6 TRBV18 NA NA TGTGCCAGCTCACCCGGCGGCTCCTATAATTCACCCCTCCACTTT CASSPGGSYNSPLHF
TRBJ2-3 TRBV3-1/TRBV3-2 NA once TGTGCCAGCAGCCACGCCAAGGGGGGGGATACGCAGTATTTT CASSHAKGGDTQYF
TRBJ1-4 TRBV5-1 NA NA TGCGCCAGCACCCTGGGACGGGGAGCCAATGAAAAACTGTTTTTT CASTLGRGANEKLFF
TRBJ1-2 TRBV14 NA NA TGTGCCAGCAGCCAAGGATCTAGGAGAATCTATGGCTACACCTTC CASSQGSRRIYGYTF
TRBJ2-6 TRBV10-2 NA NA TGCGCCAGCAGGGTCGTAGCCTCTGGGGCCAACGTCCTGACTTTC CASRVVASGANVLTF
TRBJ1-6 TRBV5-6 NA NA TGTGCCAGCAGCGTCACACAGTCCGGTTCACCCCTCCACTTT CASSVTQSGSPLHF
TRBJ2-3 TRBV7-9 NA NA TGTGCCAGCAGCTTTACGGGTCCCCCCACAGATACGCAGTATTTT CASSFTGPPTDTQYF
TRBJ2-1 TRBV5-4 NA NA TGTGCCAGCAGGCAGGCGGGGAGCCCCACCTACAATGAGCAGTTCTTC CASRQAGSPTYNEQFF
TRBJ1-1 TRBV4-1 NA NA TGCGCCAGCAGCCAAGGGTCTTTGAACACTGAAGCTTTCTTT CASSQGSLNTEAFF
TRBJ1-2 TRBV28 TRBD1 once TGTGCCAGCAGTGATGACAGGGGGCGAAGAGGCGGCTACACCTTC CASSDDRGRRGGYTF
TRBJ2-5 TRBV5-4 NA NA TGTGCCAGCAGCTTGGGCAGTCAAGAGACCCAGTACTTC CASSLGSQETQYF
TRBJ1-6 TRBV14 NA NA TGTGCCAGCAGCCAAGGGCCGGTCACCCTCCACTTT CASSQGPVTLHF
TRBJ1-2 TRBV10-1 NA NA TGCGCCAGCAGTGAATTCAGGGCAGGCCGGAGCTATGGCTACACCTTC CASSEFRAGRSYGYTF
TRBJ1-5 TRBV27 NA NA TGTGCCAGCAAACCAGGGGTTTTTCAGCCCCAGCATTTT CASKPGVFQPQHF
TRBJ1-5 TRBV19 TRBD1 NA TGTGCCAGTAGTATAGAGGGACAGGGGGGCAATCAGCCCCAGCATTTT CASSIEGQGGNQPQHF
TRBJ1-1 TRBV11-2 NA few TGTGCCAGCAGCTTAAGGGCGTCTGGTGAAGCTTTCTTT CASSLRASGEAFF
TRBJ2-1 TRBV28 NA NA TGTGCCAGCAGTAGCGGATCGAGCTCCTACAATGAGCAGTTCTTC CASSSGSSSYNEQFF
TRBJ2-2 TRBV3-1/TRBV3-2 TRBD1 NA TGTGCCAGCACCCCCGACAGGGGGCAACTTAGGGAGCTGTTTTTT CASTPDRGQLRELFF
TRBJ2-3 TRBV27 TRBD2 NA TGTGCCAGCAGTTTGGGACTAGCGGGAATGGATACGCAGTATTTT CASSLGLAGMDTQYF
TRBJ1-1 TRBV5-1 NA NA TGCGCCAGCAGCTTGGCAGGCGGCGGCGAAGCTTTCTTT CASSLAGGGEAFF
TRBJ1-2 TRBV19 NA NA TGTGCCAGTAGTACACAAGGGGGTTACTATGGCTACACCTTC CASSTQGGYYGYTF
TRBJ1-5 TRBV5-1 NA once TGCGCCAGCAGCTTGTCCGGCTATCAGCCCCAGCATTTT CASSLSGYQPQHF
TRBJ2-7 TRBV29-1 NA NA TGCAGCGTCAGCGGGACACGGGAGCAGTACTTC CSVSGTREQYF
TRBJ1-1 TRBV19 TRBD1 NA TGTGCCAGCGGTATCGGGACAGTCACTGAAGCTTTCTTT CASGIGTVTEAFF
TRBJ1-1 TRBV18 TRBD1 NA TGTGCCAGCTCACCCGATCCTATAACAGGGGGGAGGACTGAAGCTTTCTTT CASSPDPITGGRTEAFF
TRBJ2-7 TRBV23-1 TRBD2 once TGCGCCAGCGGCCACTCGGGACTAGCGGGCACCTACGAGCAGTACTTC CASGHSGLAGTYEQYF